This T cell receptor beta chain was sequenced in a study of monozygotic twins with inflammatory bowel disease. General study points: Sharing of clonotypes with others was lower in IBD patients than in healthy twins, and this was especially so with disease activity.

This CDR3 is built from 13 residues. Germline V gives CDR1 SQVTM, CDR2 ANQGSEA. Comment on this clonotype: What it binds is not known.

T cells were not sorted, and total RNA was isolated straight from whole blood. cDNA was produced in eight separate reactions per sample. UMIs were attached via template switching, each with a 6-nucleotide sample barcode. TCRdb re-analyzed the 5' RACE reads; it lists each CDR3 protein once, without DNA. Its listing shows 300,000 to 350,000 distinct CDR3 sequences. Sample: blood. The source of this sequence is a human donor with ulcerative colitis or Crohn's disease, or a healthy co-twin of an affected twin (not recorded which). V usage is TRBV29-1 and J usage is TRBJ2-7; no DNA is available, so the TRBD1 call from TCRdb remains unchecked. The CDR3 loop is CSASWGEGWEQYF.